This T cell receptor (beta chain) appears in the sequencing data of a study of T-cell memory formation after mild COVID-19. TCRdb re-called the 5' RACE reads with MiXCR, one entry per CDR3 protein. The sample carries around 140,000 distinct CDR3 sequences, roughly 24% recorded once. This clonotype was seen once. The target antigen is unknown. Whole-study findings and limits: CD4/CD8 balance characterized clones contracting day 15 to 85, and CD4+ skew characterized later expanders.

This TCR came from an adult woman who had mild COVID-19 (a few samples of this study predate the infection). Cell type and time point are not known. The specimen was PBMCs or a T cell subset sorted from them (not recorded which).

CDR3 amino acids: CASSQRGSGGPDPTDTQYF. CDR3 DNA sequence: TGCGCCAGCAGCCAGCGGGGTAGCGGGGGGCCGGACCCCACAGATACGCAGTATTTT. This chain uses TRBV4-1 with TRBJ2-3; 10 positions agree with TRBD2. The CDR3 length is 19 residues. The germline V gene encodes CDR1 MGHRA and CDR2 YSYEKL. The junction had 14 bases not matched to a gene; V was cut back by 3 bases and J by 2 bases.